The next 19 T cell receptor beta chains were all read from a single sample in a study of shared T cell receptors in the human thymus. Produced via immunoSEQ multiplex PCR; TCRdb's table is partial and in-frame only. Here the sample spans hundreds of thousands of clones, over 75% being singletons. The sample also formed part of further work on human thymus T cells.

Sequenced material: thymocytes. These TCRs come from a girl less than two years old with a congenital heart defect.

The chain combines TRBV6-1 with TRBJ2-3, with a possible D match to TRBD2 (7 bases). Between the trimmed V and J ends, which lost 7 bases and 4 bases, there was a span of 18 bases. CDR3 length equals 15 residues. CDR1 is MNHNS, CDR2 SASEGT, per germline. CDR3 in DNA: TGTGCCAGCACCCCCAATGGCGGGGGCCCAGATACGCAGTATTTT. Translation: CASTPNGGGPDTQYF.

The rearrangement uses TRBV29-1 and TRBJ2-7; 10 nucleotides agree with TRBD1. Germline trimming cut 3 bases from V and 7 bases from J; bases unmatched to any gene: 3. This CDR3 region has 12 residues. Germline lookup yields CDR1 SQVTM and CDR2 ANQGSEA. This CDR3 reads CSVEGQGTEQYF. CDR3 nucleotides: TGCAGCGTTGAGGGACAGGGGACGGAGCAGTACTTC.

The V and J genes are TRBV6-1 and TRBJ1-5; perhaps TRBD1 as D (5 bases). CDR1 and CDR2 (germline): MNHNS, SASEGT. The germline V and J ends were trimmed by 8 bases and 4 bases, with 15 bases remaining between them. The CDR3 runs to 14 residues. The CDR3: CASGSGVRNQPQHF. CDR3 nucleotides: TGTGCCAGCGGGTCGGGGGTTAGGAATCAGCCCCAGCATTTT.

The rearrangement links TRBV10-3 to TRBJ1-2; D uncertain. Trimming took off 6 bases at V and 4 bases at J, with 6 bases between the two ends. The germline CDR1 and CDR2 sequences are ENHRY and SYGVKD. The CDR3 contains 11 residues. This chain's CDR3 is CAIRNSYGYTF. The CDR3 DNA follows: TGTGCCATCAGGAACTCCTATGGCTACACCTTC.

V usage is TRBV5-5 and J usage is TRBJ1-2; D remains ambiguous. Trimming removed 0 bases at V and 6 bases at J, with 9 bases between. From germline, CDR1 is SGHKS and CDR2 YYEKEE (reference sequence). This CDR3 spans 13 amino acids. CDR3 region: CASSLVQQDGYTF. As DNA, the CDR3 is TGTGCCAGCAGCTTGGTCCAACAAGATGGCTACACCTTC.

The V and J genes are TRBV5-1 and TRBJ1-6, with TRBD1 matching 9 bases. Trimming removed 4 bases from V and 6 bases from J; junction bases left unmatched: 11. The CDR3 sequence is 17 residues long. Germline CDR1 reads SGHRS; CDR2 reads YFSETQ. CDR3 DNA sequence: TGCGCCAGCAGCCCTCGCCCGGGGACAGGGCGTAATTCACCCCTCCACTTT. It translates to CASSPRPGTGRNSPLHF.

This chain uses TRBV5-4 with TRBJ2-5; D is perhaps TRBD1 (6 bases). The V end was cut by 4 bases, the J end by 3 bases, with 13 bases between. There are 14 residues in the CDR3. The germline V gene encodes CDR1 SGHNT and CDR2 YYREEE (reference sequence). CDR3 protein: CASSEPHREETQYF. CDR3 nucleotides: TGTGCCAGCAGCGAACCTCACAGGGAAGAGACCCAGTACTTC.

The DNA of the CDR3 is TGTGCCAGCAGCTTACAAAGGCCACAGGGGAGCTATAATTCACCCCTCCACTTT. Protein product: CASSLQRPQGSYNSPLHF. The gene calls are TRBV11-2 and TRBJ1-6; 7 bases align to TRBD1. V gave up 2 bases and J gave up 3 bases; unmatched junction bases: 10. The CDR3 runs to 18 residues. Germline loops: CDR1 SGHAT, CDR2 FQNNGV.

The genes are TRBV21-1 and TRBJ2-7; the table's D call TRBD1 went unverified against the DNA. TRBV21-1 constitutes a pseudogene. CDR3 length: 16 residues. The CDR3 sequence is CASSKVDRGVHHEQYF. CDR3 sequence (DNA): TGTGCCAGCAGCAAAGTGGACAGGGGTGTGCACCACGAGCAGTACTTC.

V gene TRBV19 combines with J gene TRBJ1-2; no firm D call. Looked up from germline, CDR1 is LNHDA and CDR2 is SQIVND (reference sequence). The CDR3 runs to 14 residues. Trimming took off 6 bases at V and 4 bases at J, with 15 bases between the two ends. The DNA for the CDR3 is TGTGCCAGTAGATGTAAGAACTCGAGCTATGGCTACACCTTC. It yields the protein CASRCKNSSYGYTF. Filled out from reference TRBV19 and TRBJ1-2, the complete variable domain reads DGGITQSPKYLFRKEGQNVTLSCEQNLNHDAMYWYRQDPGQGLRLIYYSQIVNDFQKGDIAEGYSVSREKKESFPLTVTSAQKNPTAFYLCASRCKNSSYGYTFGSGTRLTVV.

The V gene is TRBV4-1, the J gene TRBJ1-1, with TRBD1 matching over 8 bases. The CDR3 has 16 residues. The germline CDR1 and CDR2 sequences are MGHRA and YSYEKL. J gave up 5 bases and V 4 bases, and 12 bases lay outside the gene matches. CDR3 nucleotide sequence: TGCGCCAGCAGCCTAGACGGGACAGGAGTGGAAACTGAAGCTTTCTTT. The encoded protein is CASSLDGTGVETEAFF.

This sequence joins TRBV7-9 and TRBJ1-6; weak D call: TRBD1 (6 bases). The length of the CDR3 is 15 residues. CDR1 is SEHNR and CDR2 is FQNEAQ in the germline V gene (reference sequence). V shed 7 bases and J shed 5 bases, with 15 bases lying between them. In DNA, the CDR3 is TGTGCCAGCACTCATTTGGGACACAATAATTCACCCCTCCACTTT. Protein product: CASTHLGHNNSPLHF.

The chain recombines TRBV6-1 with TRBJ2-3, with 12 bases lining up with TRBD2. The CDR3 covers 17 residues. In germline, CDR1 is MNHNS, CDR2 SASEGT. V trimming: 3 bases; J trimming: 4 bases; junction bases outside the gene matches: 8. The CDR3 loop is CASSERGLAGTPDTQYF. Written as DNA, the CDR3 is TGTGCCAGCAGTGAGCGAGGACTAGCGGGAACACCAGATACGCAGTATTTT.

This clone was picked up one time. The rearrangement links TRBV5-1 to TRBJ2-7, with 9 bases aligning to TRBD1. Germline values: CDR1 SGHRS, CDR2 YFSETQ. Losses at the gene ends were 4 bases for V and 1 base for J; bases not matched to a gene: 6. This CDR3 contains 15 residues. The CDR3 DNA sequence: TGCGCCAGCAGCACCACAGGGGGCCCGTCCTACGAGCAGTACTTC. Its protein is CASSTTGGPSYEQYF.

The rearrangement links TRBV4-1 to TRBJ2-3; TRBD2 matches at 11 bases. V gave up 0 bases and J gave up 6 bases; unmatched junction bases: 8. The CDR3 has 17 amino acids. Germline V gene lookup returns CDR1 MGHRA and CDR2 YSYEKL. CDR3 sequence: CASSQDLASGGRDTQYF. As DNA, the CDR3 is TGCGCCAGCAGCCAAGATCTGGCTAGCGGGGGGAGGGATACGCAGTATTTT.

In the case of this clone: At the DNA level, this CDR3 is encoded by other sequences in the same sample as well. The chain couples TRBV5-5 to TRBJ1-2; the D gene is possibly TRBD1 (6 bases). This CDR3 is built from 13 residues. V lost 4 bases to trimming and J lost 4 bases, with 11 bases between them. Germline-derived CDR1 and CDR2 are SGHKS and YYEKEE (reference sequence). The CDR3 region is CASSLDRFYGYTF. CDR3 bases: TGTGCCAGCAGCCTGGACAGATTCTATGGCTACACCTTC.

The V gene is TRBV28, the J gene TRBJ2-3, with TRBD1 matching over 9 bases. There are 14 residues in the CDR3. The V and J ends lost 4 bases and 4 bases, in that order; junction bases with no gene match: 3. Germline values: CDR1 MDHEN, CDR2 SYDVKM. The CDR3: CASSYRQGADTQYF. CDR3 bases: TGTGCCAGCAGTTATCGACAGGGGGCAGATACGCAGTATTTT. The whole variable domain, filled in from reference TRBV28 and TRBJ2-3, reads DVKVTQSSRYLVKRTGEKVFLECVQDMDHENMFWYRQDPGLGLRLIYFSYDVKMKEKGDIPEGYSVSREKKERFSLILESASTNQTSMYLCASSYRQGADTQYFGPGTRLTVL.

V is TRBV28 and J is TRBJ1-1; D gene uncertain. The length of the CDR3 is 14 residues. Trimming took 6 bases from V and 3 from J, leaving 14 bases between them. Germline CDR1 MDHEN, CDR2 SYDVKM. CDR3: CASSQPVAHTEAFF. As DNA, the CDR3 is TGTGCCAGCAGCCAACCCGTAGCTCACACTGAAGCTTTCTTT. Full variable domain (rest looked up from reference TRBV28 and TRBJ1-1): DVKVTQSSRYLVKRTGEKVFLECVQDMDHENMFWYRQDPGLGLRLIYFSYDVKMKEKGDIPEGYSVSREKKERFSLILESASTNQTSMYLCASSQPVAHTEAFFGQGTRLTVV.

The chain combines TRBV10-3 with TRBJ2-7, with 13 nucleotides matching TRBD2. The CDR3 spans 20 residues. V was clipped by 1 base and J by 0 bases; unmatched bases: 12. From germline, CDR1 is ENHRY and CDR2 SYGVKD. The CDR3 sequence: CAISEFRGLAGVTHSYEQYF. The CDR3 region has the DNA TGTGCCATCAGTGAGTTCCGAGGACTAGCGGGGGTTACCCACTCCTACGAGCAGTACTTC.